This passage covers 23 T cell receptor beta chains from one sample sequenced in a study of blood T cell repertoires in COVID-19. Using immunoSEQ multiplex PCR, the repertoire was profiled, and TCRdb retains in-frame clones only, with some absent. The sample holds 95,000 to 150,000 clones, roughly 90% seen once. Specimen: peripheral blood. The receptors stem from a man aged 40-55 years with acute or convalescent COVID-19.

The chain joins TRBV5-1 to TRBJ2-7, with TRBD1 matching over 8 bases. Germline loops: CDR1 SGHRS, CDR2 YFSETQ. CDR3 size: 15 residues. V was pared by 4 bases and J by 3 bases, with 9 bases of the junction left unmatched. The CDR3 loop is CASSERTGMVYEQYF. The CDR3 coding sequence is TGCGCCAGCAGCGAAAGGACAGGGATGGTCTACGAGCAGTACTTC.

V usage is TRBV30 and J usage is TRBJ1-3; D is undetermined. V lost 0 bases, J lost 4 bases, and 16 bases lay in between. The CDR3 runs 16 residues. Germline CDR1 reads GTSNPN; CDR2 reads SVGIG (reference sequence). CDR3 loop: CAWSVRYMGAGNTIYF. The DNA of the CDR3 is TGTGCCTGGAGTGTACGCTATATGGGCGCCGGAAACACCATATATTTT.

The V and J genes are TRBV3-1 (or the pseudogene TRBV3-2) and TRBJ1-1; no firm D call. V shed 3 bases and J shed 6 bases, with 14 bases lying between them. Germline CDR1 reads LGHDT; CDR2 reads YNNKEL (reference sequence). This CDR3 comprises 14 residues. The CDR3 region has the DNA TGTGCCAGCAGCCATAGGTCTAGAGGCCCTGAAGCTTTCTTT. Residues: CASSHRSRGPEAFF.

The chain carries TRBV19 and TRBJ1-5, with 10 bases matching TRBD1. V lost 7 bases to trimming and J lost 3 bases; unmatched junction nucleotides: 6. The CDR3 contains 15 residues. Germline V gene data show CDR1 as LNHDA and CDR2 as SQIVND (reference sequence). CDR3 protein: CASNLGQGLNQPQHF. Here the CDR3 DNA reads TGTGCCAGTAATCTGGGACAGGGGCTCAATCAGCCCCAGCATTTT.

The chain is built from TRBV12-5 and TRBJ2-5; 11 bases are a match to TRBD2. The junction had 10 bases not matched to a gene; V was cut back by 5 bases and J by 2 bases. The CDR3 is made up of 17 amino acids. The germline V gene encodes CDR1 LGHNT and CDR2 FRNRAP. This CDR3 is CASGRRVVAGGQETQYF. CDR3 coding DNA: TGTGCTAGTGGTCGAAGAGTGGTAGCGGGGGGGCAAGAGACCCAGTACTTC. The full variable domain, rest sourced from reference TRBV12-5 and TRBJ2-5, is DARVTQTPRHKVTEMGQEVTMRCQPILGHNTVFWYRQTMMQGLELLAYFRNRAPLDDSGMPKDRFSAEMPDATLATLKIQPSEPRDSAVYFCASGRRVVAGGQETQYFGPGTRLLVL.

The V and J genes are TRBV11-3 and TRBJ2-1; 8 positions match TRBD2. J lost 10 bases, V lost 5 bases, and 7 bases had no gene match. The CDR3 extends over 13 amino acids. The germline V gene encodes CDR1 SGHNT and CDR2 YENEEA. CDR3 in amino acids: CASSPVPGGEQFF. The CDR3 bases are TGTGCCAGCAGCCCCGTCCCGGGGGGGGAGCAGTTCTTC. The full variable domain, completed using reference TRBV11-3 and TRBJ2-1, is EAGVVQSPRYKIIEKKQPVAFWCNPISGHNTLYWYLQNLGQGPELLIRYENEEAVDDSQLPKDRFSAERLKGVDSTLKIQPAELGDSAVYLCASSPVPGGEQFFGPGTRLTVL.

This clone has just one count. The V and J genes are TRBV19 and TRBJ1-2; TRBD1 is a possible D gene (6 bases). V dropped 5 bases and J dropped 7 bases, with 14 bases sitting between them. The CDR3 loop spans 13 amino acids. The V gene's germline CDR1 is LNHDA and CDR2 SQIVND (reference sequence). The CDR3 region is CASSEHRQVGYTF. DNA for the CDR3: TGTGCCAGTAGTGAACATCGACAGGTTGGCTACACCTTC.

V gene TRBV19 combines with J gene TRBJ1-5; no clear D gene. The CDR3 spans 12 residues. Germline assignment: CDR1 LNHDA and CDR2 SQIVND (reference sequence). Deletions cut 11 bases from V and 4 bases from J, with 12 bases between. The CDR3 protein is CASRRGNQPQHF. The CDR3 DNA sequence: TGTGCCTCTCGGCGGGGTAATCAGCCCCAGCATTTT.

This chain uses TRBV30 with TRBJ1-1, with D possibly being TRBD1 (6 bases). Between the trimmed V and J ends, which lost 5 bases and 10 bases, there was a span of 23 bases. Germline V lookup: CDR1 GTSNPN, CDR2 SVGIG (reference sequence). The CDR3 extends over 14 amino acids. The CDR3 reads CAWGPSRGYGRAFF. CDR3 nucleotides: TGTGCCTGGGGACCTAGCAGGGGATACGGACGAGCTTTCTTT. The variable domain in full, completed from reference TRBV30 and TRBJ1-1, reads SQTIHQWPATLVQPVGSPLSLECTVEGTSNPNLYWYRQAAGRGLQLLFYSVGIGQISSEVPQNLSASRPQDRQFILSSKKLLLSDSGFYLCAWGPSRGYGRAFFGQGTRLTVV.

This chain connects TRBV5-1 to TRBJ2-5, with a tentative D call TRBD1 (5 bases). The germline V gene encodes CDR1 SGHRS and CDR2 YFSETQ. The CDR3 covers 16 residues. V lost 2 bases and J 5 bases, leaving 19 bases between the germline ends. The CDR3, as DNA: TGCGCCAGCAGCTTAAGTCCTATAGGGGCGAAGGAGACCCAGTACTTC. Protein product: CASSLSPIGAKETQYF. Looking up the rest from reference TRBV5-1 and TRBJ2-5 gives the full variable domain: KAGVTQTPRYLIKTRGQQVTLSCSPISGHRSVSWYQQTPGQGLQFLFEYFSETQRNKGNFPGRFSGRQFSNSRSEMNVSTLELGDSALYLCASSLSPIGAKETQYFGPGTRLLVL.

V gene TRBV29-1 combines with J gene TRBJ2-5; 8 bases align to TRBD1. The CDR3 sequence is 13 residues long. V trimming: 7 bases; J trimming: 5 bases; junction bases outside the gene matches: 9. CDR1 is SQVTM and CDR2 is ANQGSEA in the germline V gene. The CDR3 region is CSANRGSLETQYF. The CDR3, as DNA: TGCAGCGCTAACAGGGGGTCCCTGGAGACCCAGTACTTC.

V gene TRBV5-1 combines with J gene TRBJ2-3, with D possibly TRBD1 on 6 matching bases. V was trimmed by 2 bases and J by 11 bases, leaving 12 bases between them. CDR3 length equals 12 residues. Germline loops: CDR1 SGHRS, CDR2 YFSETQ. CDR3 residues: CASSLGQGMQYF. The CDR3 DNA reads TGCGCCAGCAGCTTAGGTCAGGGGATGCAGTATTTT.

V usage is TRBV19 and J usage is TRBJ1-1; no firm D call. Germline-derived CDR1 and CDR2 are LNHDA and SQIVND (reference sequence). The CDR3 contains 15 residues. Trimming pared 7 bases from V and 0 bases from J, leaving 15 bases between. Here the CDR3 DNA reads TGTGCCAGTACCGTAAACCCAGGCATGAACACTGAAGCTTTCTTT. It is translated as CASTVNPGMNTEAFF.

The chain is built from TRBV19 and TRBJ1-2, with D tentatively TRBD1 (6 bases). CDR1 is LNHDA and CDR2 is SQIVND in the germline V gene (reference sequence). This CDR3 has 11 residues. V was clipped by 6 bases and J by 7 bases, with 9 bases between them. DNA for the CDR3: TGTGCCAGTAGACAGGGCGGTGGCTACACCTTC. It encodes CASRQGGGYTF.

CDR3 residues: CASKDSISSYEQYF. Written as DNA, the CDR3 is TGTGCCAGTAAGGACAGCATAAGCTCCTACGAGCAGTACTTC. The chain joins TRBV19 to TRBJ2-7, with a possible D match to TRBD1 (6 bases). This CDR3 spans 14 amino acids. In germline, CDR1 is LNHDA, CDR2 SQIVND (reference sequence). V gave up 7 bases and J gave up 0 bases, with 13 bases separating them. Supplemented by reference TRBV19 and TRBJ2-7, the full variable domain reads DGGITQSPKYLFRKEGQNVTLSCEQNLNHDAMYWYRQDPGQGLRLIYYSQIVNDFQKGDIAEGYSVSREKKESFPLTVTSAQKNPTAFYLCASKDSISSYEQYFGPGTRLTVT.

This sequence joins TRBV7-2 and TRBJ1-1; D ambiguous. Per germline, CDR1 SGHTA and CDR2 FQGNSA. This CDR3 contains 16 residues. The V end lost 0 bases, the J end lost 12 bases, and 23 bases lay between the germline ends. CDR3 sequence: CASSLARTAAIGGTFF. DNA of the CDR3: TGTGCCAGCAGCTTAGCCCGGACTGCTGCAATTGGCGGGACTTTCTTT. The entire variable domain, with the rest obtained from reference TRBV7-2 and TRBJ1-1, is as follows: GAGVSQSPSNKVTEKGKDVELRCDPISGHTALYWYRQSLGQGLEFLIYFQGNSAPDKSGLPSDRFSAERTGGSVSTLTIQRTQQEDSAVYLCASSLARTAAIGGTFFGQGTRLTVV.

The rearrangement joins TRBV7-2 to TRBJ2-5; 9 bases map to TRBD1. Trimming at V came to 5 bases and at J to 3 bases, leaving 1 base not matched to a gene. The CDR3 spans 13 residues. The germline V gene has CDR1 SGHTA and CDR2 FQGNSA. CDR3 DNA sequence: TGTGCCAGCAGCCGGGACAGGGAAGAGACCCAGTACTTC. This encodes CASSRDREETQYF. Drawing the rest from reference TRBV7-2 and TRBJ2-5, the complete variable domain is GAGVSQSPSNKVTEKGKDVELRCDPISGHTALYWYRQSLGQGLEFLIYFQGNSAPDKSGLPSDRFSAERTGGSVSTLTIQRTQQEDSAVYLCASSRDREETQYFGPGTRLLVL.

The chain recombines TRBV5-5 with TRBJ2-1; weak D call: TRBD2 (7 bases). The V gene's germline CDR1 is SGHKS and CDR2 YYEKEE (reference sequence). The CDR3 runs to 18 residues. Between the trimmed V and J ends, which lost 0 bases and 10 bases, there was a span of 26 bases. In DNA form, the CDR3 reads TGTGCCAGCAGCTTGGGTCATCGGGCGGTGGGGGGGCCCGTAGAGCAGTTCTTC. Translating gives CASSLGHRAVGGPVEQFF.

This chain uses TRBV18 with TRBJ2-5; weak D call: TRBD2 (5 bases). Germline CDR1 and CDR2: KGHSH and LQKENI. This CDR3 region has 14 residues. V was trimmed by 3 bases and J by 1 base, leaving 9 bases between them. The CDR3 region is CASSPSRAQETQYF. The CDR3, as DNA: TGTGCCAGCTCACCCTCGAGGGCCCAAGAGACCCAGTACTTC. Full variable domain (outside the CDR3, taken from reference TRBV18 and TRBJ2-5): NAGVMQNPRHLVRRRGQEARLRCSPMKGHSHVYWYRQLPEEGLKFMVYLQKENIIDESGMPKERFSAEFPKEGPSILRIQQVVRGDSAAYFCASSPSRAQETQYFGPGTRLLVL.

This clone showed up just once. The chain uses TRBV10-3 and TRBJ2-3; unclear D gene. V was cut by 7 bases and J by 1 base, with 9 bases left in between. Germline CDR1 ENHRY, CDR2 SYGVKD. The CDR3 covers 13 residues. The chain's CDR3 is CAIKASGTDTQYF. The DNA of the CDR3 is TGTGCCATCAAGGCCAGCGGCACAGATACGCAGTATTTT.

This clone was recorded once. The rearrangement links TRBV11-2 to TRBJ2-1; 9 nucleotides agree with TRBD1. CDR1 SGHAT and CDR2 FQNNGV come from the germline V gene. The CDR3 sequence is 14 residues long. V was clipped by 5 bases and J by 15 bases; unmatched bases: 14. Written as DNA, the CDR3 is TGTGCCAGCAGCCCCGGACAGGGGACCCCCACGGGGTTCTTC. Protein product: CASSPGQGTPTGFF.

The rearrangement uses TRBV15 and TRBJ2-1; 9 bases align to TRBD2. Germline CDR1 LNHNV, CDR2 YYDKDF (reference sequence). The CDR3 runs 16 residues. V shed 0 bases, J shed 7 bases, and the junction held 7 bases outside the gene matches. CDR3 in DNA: TGTGCCACCAGCAGAGATAGGGCGCTAGCGGGAAATGAGCAGTTCTTC. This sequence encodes CATSRDRALAGNEQFF.

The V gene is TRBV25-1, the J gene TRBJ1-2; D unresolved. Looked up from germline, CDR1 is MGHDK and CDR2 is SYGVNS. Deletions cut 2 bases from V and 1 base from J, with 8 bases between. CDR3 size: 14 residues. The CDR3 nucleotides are TGTGCCAGCAGTGAAAGGGAGCTTAACTATGGCTACACCTTC. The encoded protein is CASSERELNYGYTF.